This T cell receptor beta chain emerged from a study of blood T cell repertoires in COVID-19. V lost 2 bases, J lost 2 bases, and 7 bases lay in between. The germline V gene has CDR1 KGHSH and CDR2 LQKENI. The CDR3 loop spans 14 amino acids. TCRdb's copy holds only in-frame clones and misses some; the assay was immunoSEQ multiplex PCR. The sample gives 200,000 to 250,000 clones, roughly 90% of which show up once; 2% to 2.5% is in the top ten. The chain recombines TRBV18 with TRBJ1-5; unclear D gene. This TCR was sampled from a man in his thirties or forties who had recovered from COVID-19. Sample: peripheral blood. CDR3 sequence (DNA): TGTGCCAGCTCACCAATGGCTGGCAATCAGCCCCAGCATTTT. Encoded protein: CASSPMAGNQPQHF. The whole variable domain, filled in from reference TRBV18 and TRBJ1-5, reads NAGVMQNPRHLVRRRGQEARLRCSPMKGHSHVYWYRQLPEEGLKFMVYLQKENIIDESGMPKERFSAEFPKEGPSILRIQQVVRGDSAAYFCASSPMAGNQPQHFGDGTRLSIL.